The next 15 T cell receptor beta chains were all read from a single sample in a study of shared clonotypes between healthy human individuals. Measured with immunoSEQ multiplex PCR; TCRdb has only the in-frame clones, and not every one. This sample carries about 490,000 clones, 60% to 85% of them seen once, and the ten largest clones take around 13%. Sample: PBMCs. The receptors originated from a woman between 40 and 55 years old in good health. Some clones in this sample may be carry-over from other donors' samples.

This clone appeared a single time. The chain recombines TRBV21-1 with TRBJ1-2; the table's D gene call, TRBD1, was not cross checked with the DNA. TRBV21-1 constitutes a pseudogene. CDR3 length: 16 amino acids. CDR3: CASSKERRTGDYGYTF. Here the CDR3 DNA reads TGTGCCAGCAGCAAAGAGAGAAGGACAGGGGACTATGGCTACACCTTC.

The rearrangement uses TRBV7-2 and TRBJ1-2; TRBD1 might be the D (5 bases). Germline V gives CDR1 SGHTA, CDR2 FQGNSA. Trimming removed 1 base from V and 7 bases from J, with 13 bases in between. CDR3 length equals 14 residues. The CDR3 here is CASSLVAGLSGYTF. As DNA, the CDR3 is TGTGCCAGCAGCTTAGTCGCAGGGCTGAGTGGCTACACCTTC.

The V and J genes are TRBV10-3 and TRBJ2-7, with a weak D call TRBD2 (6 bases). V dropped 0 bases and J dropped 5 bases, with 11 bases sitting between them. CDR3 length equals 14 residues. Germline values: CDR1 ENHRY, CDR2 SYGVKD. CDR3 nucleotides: TGTGCCATCAGTGAGTCGGGAGGAGGAGACGAGCAGTACTTC. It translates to CAISESGGGDEQYF.

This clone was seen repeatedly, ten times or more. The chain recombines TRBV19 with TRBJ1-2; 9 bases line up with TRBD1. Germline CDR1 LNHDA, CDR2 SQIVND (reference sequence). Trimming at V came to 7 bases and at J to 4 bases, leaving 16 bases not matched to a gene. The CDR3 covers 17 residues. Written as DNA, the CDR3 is TGTGCCAGTACGCTGAGGGGACAGGGCATCTCTGGCTATGGCTACACCTTC. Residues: CASTLRGQGISGYGYTF.

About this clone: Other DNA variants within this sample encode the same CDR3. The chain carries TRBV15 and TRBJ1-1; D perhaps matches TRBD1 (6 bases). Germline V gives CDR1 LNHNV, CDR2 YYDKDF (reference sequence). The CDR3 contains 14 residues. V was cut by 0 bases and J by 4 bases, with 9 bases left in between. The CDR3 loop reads CATSRDRGITEAFF. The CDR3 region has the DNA TGTGCCACCAGCAGAGACAGGGGAATCACTGAAGCTTTCTTT.

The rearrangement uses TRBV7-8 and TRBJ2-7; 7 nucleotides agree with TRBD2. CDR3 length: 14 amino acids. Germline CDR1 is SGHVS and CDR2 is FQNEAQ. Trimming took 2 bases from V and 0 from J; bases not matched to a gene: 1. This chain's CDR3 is CASSLRDYSYEQYF. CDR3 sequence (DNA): TGTGCCAGCAGCTTAAGGGACTACTCCTACGAGCAGTACTTC.

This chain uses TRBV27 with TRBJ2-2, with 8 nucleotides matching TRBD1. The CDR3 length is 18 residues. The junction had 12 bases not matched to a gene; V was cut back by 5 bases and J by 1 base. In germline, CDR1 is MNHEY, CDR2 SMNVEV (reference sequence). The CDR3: CASSLGQGRPKNTGELFF. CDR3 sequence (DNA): TGTGCCAGCAGTCTCGGACAGGGAAGGCCCAAGAACACCGGGGAGCTGTTTTTT.

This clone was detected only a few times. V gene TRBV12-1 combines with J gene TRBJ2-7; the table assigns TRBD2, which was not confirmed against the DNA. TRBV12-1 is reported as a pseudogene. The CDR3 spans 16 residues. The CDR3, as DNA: TGTGCCAGCAGCTCCCCGGGGGGCGCGGAAAACTACGAGCAGTACTTC. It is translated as CASSSPGGAENYEQYF.

In nucleotides, the CDR3 is TGTGCCAGCAGCTTAGCGCGGCTGACGGCGAGGGATGAAAAACTGTTTTTT. This gives the protein CASSLARLTARDEKLFF. The genes are TRBV7-8 and TRBJ1-4; no definite D call. Germline CDR1 reads SGHVS; CDR2 reads FQNEAQ. V lost 0 bases and J 6 bases, leaving 17 bases between the germline ends. This CDR3 is 17 amino acids long.

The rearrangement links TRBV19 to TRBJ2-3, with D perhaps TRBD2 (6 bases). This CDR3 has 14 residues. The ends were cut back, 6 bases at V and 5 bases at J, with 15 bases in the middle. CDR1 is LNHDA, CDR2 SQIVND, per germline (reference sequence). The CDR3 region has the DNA TGTGCCAGTAGATCCTCCTGGGGGGTAGATACGCAGTATTTT. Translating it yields CASRSSWGVDTQYF.

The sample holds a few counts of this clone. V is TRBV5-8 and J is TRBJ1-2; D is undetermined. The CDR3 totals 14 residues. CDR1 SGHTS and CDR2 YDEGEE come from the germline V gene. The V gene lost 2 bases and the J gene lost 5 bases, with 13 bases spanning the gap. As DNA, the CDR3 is TGTGCCAGCAGCTTTGGAGGACCGGGGTATGGCTACACCTTC. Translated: CASSFGGPGYGYTF.

As DNA, the CDR3 is TGTGCCAGCAGTCTAACAGGGATGGAGGTCGGAAACACCATATATTTT. Translated: CASSLTGMEVGNTIYF. V and J are TRBV2 and TRBJ1-3; a possible D gene is TRBD1 (6 bases). Germline CDR1 reads SNHLY; CDR2 reads FYNNEI. V was pared by 5 bases and J by 4 bases, with 18 bases between. CDR3 length equals 16 residues.

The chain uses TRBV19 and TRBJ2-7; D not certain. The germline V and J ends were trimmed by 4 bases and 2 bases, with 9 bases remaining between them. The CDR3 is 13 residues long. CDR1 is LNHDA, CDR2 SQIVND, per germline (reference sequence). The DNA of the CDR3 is TGTGCCAGTAGTAGACAAGTGGCCTACGAGCAGTACTTC. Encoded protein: CASSRQVAYEQYF. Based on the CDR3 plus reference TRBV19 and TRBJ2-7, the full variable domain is DGGITQSPKYLFRKEGQNVTLSCEQNLNHDAMYWYRQDPGQGLRLIYYSQIVNDFQKGDIAEGYSVSREKKESFPLTVTSAQKNPTAFYLCASSRQVAYEQYFGPGTRLTVT.

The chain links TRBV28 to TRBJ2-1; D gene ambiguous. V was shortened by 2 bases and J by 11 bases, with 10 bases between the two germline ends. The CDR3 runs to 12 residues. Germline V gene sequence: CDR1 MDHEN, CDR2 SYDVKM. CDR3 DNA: TGTGCCAGCAGTTTAAACACCCGAAAGCAGTTCTTC. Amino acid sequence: CASSLNTRKQFF.

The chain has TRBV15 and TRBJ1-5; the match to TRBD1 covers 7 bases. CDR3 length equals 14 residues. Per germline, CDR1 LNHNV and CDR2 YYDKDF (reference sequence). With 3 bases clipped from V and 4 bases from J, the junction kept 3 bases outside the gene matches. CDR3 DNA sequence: TGTGCCACCAGCAGGGACAGGAATAATCAGCCCCAGCATTTT. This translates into CATSRDRNNQPQHF.